The 6 T cell receptor beta chains below come from one sample, sequenced in a study of T cell responses to AZD1222 COVID-19 vaccine. The method was immunoSEQ multiplex PCR; TCRdb's version includes in-frame clones alone and lacks a portion of them. Altogether about 99,000 clones are present, 90% to 95% being singletons, with the ten largest covering over 40%. The specimen comprised peripheral blood, sampled on day 0 of AZD1222 vaccination. These receptors were taken from an adult in good health.

V gene TRBV7-2 combines with J gene TRBJ1-6, with TRBD1 matching 7 bases. V gave up 6 bases and J gave up 0 bases; unmatched junction bases: 14. Germline V gives CDR1 SGHTA, CDR2 FQGNSA. This CDR3 is 19 amino acids long. The CDR3 DNA follows: TGTGCCAGCAGTCCGCGAGGGGGCCGAACCAACTCCTATAATTCACCCCTCCACTTT. Protein product: CASSPRGGRTNSYNSPLHF.

This clone was observed a few times. This chain uses TRBV14 with TRBJ2-5; D remains unclear. Germline values: CDR1 SGHDN, CDR2 FVKESK. V gave up 7 bases and J gave up 5 bases, with 14 bases separating them. There are 13 residues in the CDR3. The CDR3: CASNNQAYETQYF. The CDR3 DNA follows: TGTGCCAGCAACAATCAAGCATACGAGACCCAGTACTTC.

This clone came up once. The chain has TRBV5-1 and TRBJ2-2; 8 nucleotides align to TRBD2. The V gene's germline CDR1 is SGHRS and CDR2 YFSETQ. CDR3 length: 15 amino acids. The V gene end was trimmed by 1 base and the J gene end by 2 bases; junction bases not matched to a gene: 1. Here the CDR3 reads CASSLTSGNTGELFF. In nucleotides, the CDR3 is TGCGCCAGCAGCTTGACTAGCGGAAACACCGGGGAGCTGTTTTTT. Full variable domain (outside the CDR3, taken from reference TRBV5-1 and TRBJ2-2): KAGVTQTPRYLIKTRGQQVTLSCSPISGHRSVSWYQQTPGQGLQFLFEYFSETQRNKGNFPGRFSGRQFSNSRSEMNVSTLELGDSALYLCASSLTSGNTGELFFGEGSRLTVL.

The chain recombines TRBV19 with TRBJ2-7, with 7 bases fitting TRBD1. V was clipped by 2 bases and J by 6 bases; unmatched bases: 10. The V gene's germline CDR1 is LNHDA and CDR2 SQIVND (reference sequence). The CDR3 totals 15 residues. Here the CDR3 DNA reads TGTGCCAGTAGTATAAAGAGGGGGACAGAGCTCGAGCAGTACTTC. This encodes CASSIKRGTELEQYF.

This clone has just one count. The chain combines TRBV10-3 with TRBJ2-3; the match to TRBD2 covers 7 bases. The CDR3 length is 13 residues. J was trimmed by 3 bases and V by 10 bases; bases with no gene match: 7. Germline V lookup: CDR1 ENHRY, CDR2 SYGVKD. Here the CDR3 DNA reads TGTGCCACCTACAGAGCGGGGACAGATACGCAGTATTTT. Encoded protein: CATYRAGTDTQYF.

This clone is a singleton in its sample. CDR3 in DNA: TGTGCCAGCAGTCAACAGGGGAACAATCAGCCCCAGCATTTT. Protein sequence: CASSQQGNNQPQHF. V gene TRBV27 combines with J gene TRBJ1-5, with 7 nucleotides matching TRBD1. The junction had 4 bases not matched to a gene; V was cut back by 5 bases and J by 3 bases. CDR1 and CDR2 (germline): MNHEY, SMNVEV (reference sequence). The CDR3 covers 14 residues.